This entry concerns a single T cell receptor (beta chain). In its sample, this clone was seen a few times. Its cognate antigen has yet to be identified. Base qualities are not at hand, and no much larger clone is one base apart. Additional DNA sequences in this sample encode the identical CDR3. This sample stems from a study of shared clonotypes between healthy human individuals (dated by TCRdb to about 2020). As for the study more broadly: The cohort included three men and two women between 18 and 49 years of age. Blood TCR repertoires of about 5 healthy adults were deeply sequenced to estimate repertoire size and the extent of clonotype sharing between individuals. Libraries were prepared and TCR repertoires were sequenced by different laboratories using diverse techniques, in order to increase sequencing depth and limit assay-specific biases. Leukapheresis yielded between about 0.94 and 9.5 billion PBMCs per donor.

Using the deep immunoSEQ assay, TCR CDR3 regions were amplified from genomic DNA by multiplex PCR. Genomic DNA extracted from each cell subset was distributed evenly over all wells of several immunoSEQ 96-well plates, and each plate served as one replicate. For unsorted PBMC, each replicate PCR was loaded with around 300 ng genomic DNA, equivalent to 30,000 or so T cell genomes. Ten immunoSEQ deep assay plates were used to sequence the unsorted PBMC genomic DNA. Purified libraries were quantified with a Qubit 3.0 fluorometer, sized on a Bioanalyzer 2100, and re-quantified with the KAPA Library Quantification kit. Each immunoSEQ 96-well plate was sequenced on its own single-read 150-cycle Illumina NextSeq 550 flow cell. Regarding the original processing steps: Because the immunoSEQ output held only junctional sequences and lacked quality scores, the filtering could not match the filtering applied to full-length reads. Sequences were annotated with PyIR, a Python wrapper for IgBLAST v1.9, using IMGT germline references to assign V/J genes and CDR3. Reads were filtered out if the reads had weak V/J assignments (E-value above 1e-6), no CDR3, stop codons, out-of-frame junctions, or ambiguous translated residues. A V3J clonotype was defined by an identical inferred V gene, J gene, and CDR3 amino acid sequence. Percentage overlap between repertoires was calculated by dividing the number of shared unique clonotypes by the size of the smaller repertoire. Richness of each repertoire was evaluated using RTK rarefaction, the Chao1 estimator, and Recon v2.1 estimates of unobserved clonotypes. TCRdb retrieved this table from immuneACCESS and kept in-frame rearrangements only. Not all clones are present; in checked studies, unresolved V genes account for under half, and no reason is known for the remainder. V and J calls and clone size come straight from that table; D and trimming were deduced from the DNA. Within this sample are 400,000 to 550,000 clones, with less than 80% of them counted one time only. The ten largest clones add up to approximately 12% of the sample.

Broader findings and caveats from the paper: Pairwise subsampling led to the expectation that sequencing depth would affect the degree of clonotype sharing among donors. Because the study included only a small number of donors, the genetic and exposure-history diversity represented was limited. Sampling was restricted to blood, and TCR repertoires in tissues likely differ from the TCR repertoires found in blood.

The CDR3, from cysteine to phenylalanine, totals 16 residues. Just the 48-base CDR3 DNA is kept, in frame starting at base 1. V drops 2 bases and J drops 1 base, leaving 14 bases in between. The CDR1 and CDR2 encoded by the germline V gene are MDHEN and SYDVKM. Healthy HIV-negative adults with no recently reported acute infections or vaccinations were included as donors. Every donor was a Caucasian adult living in Nashville, Tennessee, USA. In the unsorted samples, tens of millions of PBMCs were counted, and genomic DNA was extracted using the QIAamp DNA Blood Mini kit. After blood collection by leukapheresis, PBMCs were isolated using Ficoll-Histopaque density gradient centrifugation and then cryopreserved in the vapor phase of liquid nitrogen.

Sequenced input: PBMCs. This TCR derives from a woman in her thirties or forties in good health. Some clones in this sample may be carry-over from other donors' samples. Here the chain combines TRBV28 and TRBJ1-1; the D gene is not confidently resolved. The CDR3: CASSLGQTAWNTEAFF. In nucleotide form, the sequence is TGTGCCAGCAGTTTAGGTCAAACCGCTTGGAACACTGAAGCTTTCTTT. With all but the CDR3 taken from the reference TRBV28 and TRBJ1-1 genes, the full variable domain is: DVKVTQSSRYLVKRTGEKVFLECVQDMDHENMFWYRQDPGLGLRLIYFSYDVKMKEKGDIPEGYSVSREKKERFSLILESASTNQTSMYLCASSLGQTAWNTEAFFGQGTRLTVV.